This is a list of T cell receptor beta chains from one sample in a study of blood T cell repertoires in COVID-19. Sequencing used immunoSEQ multiplex PCR; TCRdb keeps in-frame clones, though not all of them. The sample has around 300,000 clones, around 89% seen once. The sample was PBMCs or T cells enriched from blood (not recorded which). The receptors here all came from a woman aged 45-60 years who had recovered from COVID-19. Each CDR3 is given with its conserved first and last residue. The D gene is left open where the match is weak. Part of the rows lack a size; the others show once, few, many or a class for expanded clones.

V gene,J gene,clone size,D gene,CDR3 protein,CDR3 DNA
TRBV10-3,TRBJ2-5,.,TRBD1,CAISEGGTGGEETQYF,TGTGCCATCAGTGAGGGCGGGACAGGGGGCGAAGAGACCCAGTACTTC
TRBV28,TRBJ1-2,.,TRBD1,CASRRDRVGGYTF,TGTGCCAGCAGGCGGGACAGGGTAGGTGGCTACACCTTC
TRBV18,TRBJ1-1,.,.,CASSDSQNTEAFF,TGTGCCAGCTCCGACAGTCAGAACACTGAAGCTTTCTTT
TRBV28,TRBJ2-7,once,TRBD2,CASRPHSGRGFYEQYF,TGTGCCAGCAGACCTCATAGCGGGAGGGGATTCTACGAGCAGTACTTC
TRBV12-3/TRBV12-4,TRBJ2-7,.,.,CASSPAGVVQYF,TGTGCCAGCAGTCCGGCCGGGGTGGTGCAGTACTTC
TRBV28,TRBJ1-2,.,TRBD1,CASKGTGVPRGYGYTF,TGTGCCAGCAAGGGGACAGGGGTCCCTAGGGGCTATGGCTACACCTTC
TRBV5-3,TRBJ2-3,.,.,CARSSDWHLGDTQYF,TGTGCCAGAAGCTCCGACTGGCACCTCGGAGATACGCAGTATTTT
TRBV18,TRBJ2-5,once,TRBD1,CASSPPRDRAQGTQYF,TGTGCCAGCTCACCACCCAGGGACAGAGCCCAAGGGACCCAGTACTTC
TRBV7-2,TRBJ2-7,.,.,CASSLPIRGYEQYF,TGTGCCAGCAGCTTACCTATCAGAGGATACGAGCAGTACTTC
TRBV7-2,TRBJ1-6,.,TRBD1,CASSPGQANSPLHF,TGTGCCAGCAGCCCCGGACAGGCAAATTCACCCCTCCACTTT
TRBV5-6,TRBJ2-1,.,.,CASSLMVGGNEQFF,TGTGCCAGCAGCTTGATGGTGGGGGGCAATGAGCAGTTCTTC
TRBV9,TRBJ2-5,once,.,CASSVRGGETQYF,TGTGCCAGCAGCGTACGGGGAGGTGAGACCCAGTACTTC
TRBV7-2,TRBJ1-2,.,TRBD1,CASSLSGTDGYTF,TGTGCCAGCAGCTTATCCGGGACAGACGGCTACACCTTC
TRBV27,TRBJ2-7,once,.,CASSLVAGSYEQYF,TGTGCCAGCAGTTTGGTTGCAGGGTCGTACGAGCAGTACTTC
TRBV2,TRBJ2-1,.,TRBD2,CASRISGLAGYNEQFF,TGTGCCAGCAGAATTTCGGGACTAGCGGGATACAATGAGCAGTTCTTC
TRBV4-2,TRBJ1-2,once,TRBD1,CASSQEGTDLYGYTF,TGTGCCAGCAGCCAAGAAGGGACAGACCTCTATGGCTACACCTTC
TRBV28,TRBJ1-4,.,.,CASSQRSGALEKLFF,TGTGCCAGCAGCCAAAGATCCGGTGCCTTGGAAAAACTGTTTTTT
TRBV19,TRBJ2-7,.,TRBD2,CASSMVAGSTKEQYF,TGTGCCAGTAGTATGGTAGCGGGATCTACTAAAGAGCAGTACTTC
TRBV4-3,TRBJ2-7,.,.,CASSQTLGAIDEQYF,TGCGCCAGCAGCCAAACCCTTGGGGCAATCGACGAGCAGTACTTC
TRBV19,TRBJ1-5,.,TRBD1,CASSIEAARTGVGNQPQHF,TGTGCCAGTAGTATAGAGGCGGCGCGGACAGGGGTTGGCAATCAGCCCCAGCATTTT
TRBV2,TRBJ2-7,.,.,CASSRQDHYEQYF,TGTGCCAGCAGTAGACAGGACCACTACGAGCAGTACTTC
TRBV27,TRBJ2-1,.,TRBD2,CASRRTSGSYNEQFF,TGTGCCAGCAGACGGACTAGCGGCTCCTACAATGAGCAGTTCTTC
TRBV18,TRBJ2-6,.,.,CASSPSFISGANVLTF,TGTGCCAGCTCACCATCGTTTATCTCTGGGGCCAACGTCCTGACTTTC
TRBV27,TRBJ1-2,.,TRBD1,CASSLDRGYGYTF,TGTGCCAGCAGTTTAGACAGGGGTTATGGCTACACCTTC
TRBV3-1/TRBV3-2,TRBJ1-4,.,.,CASSRRVVEKLFF,TGTGCCAGCAGCCGGCGGGTGGTTGAAAAACTGTTTTTT